This T cell receptor beta chain originates from a study of T-cell memory formation after mild COVID-19. TCRdb reprocessed the 5' RACE reads via MiXCR and lists one record per CDR3 protein. This sample has 550,000 to 650,000 distinct CDR3 sequences, with around 15% found just once. In germline, CDR1 is SQVTM, CDR2 ANQGSEA. CDR3 length equals 15 residues. Trimming took 4 bases from V and 3 from J, leaving 16 bases between them. Material for sequencing was PBMCs or a T cell subset sorted from them (not recorded which). The chain is built from TRBV29-1 and TRBJ2-1, with D tentatively TRBD1 (6 bases). This TCR was sampled from an adult woman who had mild COVID-19 (a few samples of this study predate the infection). Cell type and time point are not known. The CDR3 is CSVVAQGQNYNEQFF. In nucleotides, the CDR3 is TGCAGCGTTGTAGCCCAGGGGCAGAACTACAATGAGCAGTTCTTC.